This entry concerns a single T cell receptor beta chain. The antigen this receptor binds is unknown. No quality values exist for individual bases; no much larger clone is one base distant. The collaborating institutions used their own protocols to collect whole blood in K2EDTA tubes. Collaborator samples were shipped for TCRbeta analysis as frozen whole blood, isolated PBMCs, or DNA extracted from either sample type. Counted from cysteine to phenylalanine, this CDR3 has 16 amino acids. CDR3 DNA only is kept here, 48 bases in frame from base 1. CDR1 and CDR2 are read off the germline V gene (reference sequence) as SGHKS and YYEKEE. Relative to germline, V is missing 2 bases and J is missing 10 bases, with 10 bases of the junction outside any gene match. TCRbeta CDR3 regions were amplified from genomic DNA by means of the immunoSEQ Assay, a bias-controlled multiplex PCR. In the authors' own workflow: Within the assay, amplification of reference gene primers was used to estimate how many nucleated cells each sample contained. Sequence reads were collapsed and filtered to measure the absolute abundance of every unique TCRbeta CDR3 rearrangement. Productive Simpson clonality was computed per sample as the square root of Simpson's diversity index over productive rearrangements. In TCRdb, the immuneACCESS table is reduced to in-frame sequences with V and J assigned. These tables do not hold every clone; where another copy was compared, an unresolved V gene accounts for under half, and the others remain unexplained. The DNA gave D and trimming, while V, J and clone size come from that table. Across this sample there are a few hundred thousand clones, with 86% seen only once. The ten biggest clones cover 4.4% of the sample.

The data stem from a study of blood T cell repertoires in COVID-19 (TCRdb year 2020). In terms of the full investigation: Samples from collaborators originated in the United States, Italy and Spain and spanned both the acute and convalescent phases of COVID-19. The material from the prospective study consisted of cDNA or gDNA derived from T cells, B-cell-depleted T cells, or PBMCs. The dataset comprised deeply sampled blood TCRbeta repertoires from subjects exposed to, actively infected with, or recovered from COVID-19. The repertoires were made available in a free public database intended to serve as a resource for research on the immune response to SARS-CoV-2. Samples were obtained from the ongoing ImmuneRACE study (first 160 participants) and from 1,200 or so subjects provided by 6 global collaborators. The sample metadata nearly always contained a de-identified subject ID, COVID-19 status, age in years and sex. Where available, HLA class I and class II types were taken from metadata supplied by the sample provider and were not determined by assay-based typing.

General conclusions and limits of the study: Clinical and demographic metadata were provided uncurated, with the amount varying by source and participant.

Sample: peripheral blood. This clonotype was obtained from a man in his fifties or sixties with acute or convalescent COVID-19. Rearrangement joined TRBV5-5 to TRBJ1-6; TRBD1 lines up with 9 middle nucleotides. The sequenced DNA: TGTGCCAGCAGCTTTACGAGGGACAGGGACGGATCACCCCTCCACTTT. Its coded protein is CASSFTRDRDGSPLHF.